There are many counts of the clone carrying this T cell receptor (beta chain). Its matching antigen is unknown. The sequence runs out 3 residues before the end of the CDR3; the remainder is reconstructed from the germline J gene. V dropped 4 bases and J dropped 8 bases, with 18 bases sitting between them. Germline CDR1 is SGDLS and CDR2 is YYNGEE. The CDR3 is 15 residues long. Method: immunoSEQ multiplex PCR; TCRdb's copy keeps in-frame clones and lacks some. Listed for the sample are approximately 44,000 clones, none seen a single time. Each donor provided about 4.5 to 8.5 ml of heparinized whole blood. The data originate from a study of T cell clonality in common variable immunodeficiency. Study results and caveats: Shared TCRbeta clones were fewer between CVID subjects than controls.

The gene calls are TRBV9 and TRBJ1-4, with D perhaps TRBD1 (6 bases). The receptor was isolated from a person between 18 and 75 years old in good health. The sequenced material came from peripheral blood mononuclear cells. The CDR3 protein is CASSPWEGGSEKLFF. The covered CDR3 bases are TGTGCCAGCAGCCCCTGGGAGGGGGGGAGCGAAAAA.